The clone carrying this TCR beta chain ranks as large. Its antigen is not identified. Each CDR3 protein is one row after TCRdb ran MiXCR on the 5' RACE reads. The table has approximately 800 distinct CDR3 sequences, around 15% seen once. This sample was included in a study of spatial heterogeneity in lung cancer. The wider study: More than eight raw reads, on average, carried each unique TCR and UMI combination.

Points from the study as a whole: Expanded alpha and beta TCR counts within tumors tracked tumor mutation counts. Counts of ubiquitous and regional expanded TCRs tracked ubiquitous and regional nonsynonymous mutations, respectively.

Regarding time point: sample taken at primary tumor resection. The sequenced material consisted of unsorted whole RNA from tumor, nontumor lung or frozen PBMC. The specimen comprised lung tumor tissue, sampled at surgery. This sequence originates from a male donor with early-stage non-small cell lung cancer.

This chain's CDR3 is CASSQATSNQPQHF. CDR3 coding DNA: TGCGCCAGCAGCCAAGCCACTAGCAATCAGCCCCAGCATTTT. The chain links TRBV4-3 to TRBJ1-5; D is uncertain. This CDR3 comprises 14 residues. The germline CDR1 and CDR2 sequences are LGHNA and YSLEER. V gave up 1 base and J gave up 0 bases, with 4 bases separating them.